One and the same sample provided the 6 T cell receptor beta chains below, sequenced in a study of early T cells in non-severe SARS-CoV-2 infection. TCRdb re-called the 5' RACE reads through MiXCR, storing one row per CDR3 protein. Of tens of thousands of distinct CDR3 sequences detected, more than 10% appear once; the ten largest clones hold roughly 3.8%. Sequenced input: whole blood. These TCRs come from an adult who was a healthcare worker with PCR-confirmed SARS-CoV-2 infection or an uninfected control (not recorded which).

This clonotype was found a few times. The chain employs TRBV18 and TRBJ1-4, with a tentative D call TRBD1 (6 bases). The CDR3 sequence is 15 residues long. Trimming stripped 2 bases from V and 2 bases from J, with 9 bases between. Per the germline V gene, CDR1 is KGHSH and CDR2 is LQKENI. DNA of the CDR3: TGTGCCAGCTCACCATGGGGGCTGACTAATGAAAAACTGTTTTTT. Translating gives CASSPWGLTNEKLFF.

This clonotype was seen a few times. Written as DNA, the CDR3 is TGTGCCAGCAGCTTGGACCTTACCAACAATGAGCAGTTCTTC. Translation: CASSLDLTNNEQFF. V usage is TRBV5-4 and J usage is TRBJ2-1; unclear D gene. Germline CDR1 is SGHNT and CDR2 is YYREEE (reference sequence). V dropped 0 bases and J dropped 5 bases, with 9 bases sitting between them. The CDR3 length is 14 residues.

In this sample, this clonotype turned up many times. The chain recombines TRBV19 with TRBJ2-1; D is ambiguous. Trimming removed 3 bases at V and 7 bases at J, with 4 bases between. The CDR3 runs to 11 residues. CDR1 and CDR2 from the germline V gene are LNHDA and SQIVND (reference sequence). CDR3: CASSMWNEQFF. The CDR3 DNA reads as TGTGCCAGTAGTATGTGGAATGAGCAGTTCTTC. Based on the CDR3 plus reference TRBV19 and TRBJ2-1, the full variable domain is DGGITQSPKYLFRKEGQNVTLSCEQNLNHDAMYWYRQDPGQGLRLIYYSQIVNDFQKGDIAEGYSVSREKKESFPLTVTSAQKNPTAFYLCASSMWNEQFFGPGTRLTVL.

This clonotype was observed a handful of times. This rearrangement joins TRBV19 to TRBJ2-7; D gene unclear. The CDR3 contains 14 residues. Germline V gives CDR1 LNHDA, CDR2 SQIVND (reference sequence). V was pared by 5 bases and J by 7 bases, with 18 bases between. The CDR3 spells CASSFVEGNGEQYF. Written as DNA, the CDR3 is TGTGCCAGTAGTTTTGTTGAAGGGAATGGTGAGCAGTACTTC.

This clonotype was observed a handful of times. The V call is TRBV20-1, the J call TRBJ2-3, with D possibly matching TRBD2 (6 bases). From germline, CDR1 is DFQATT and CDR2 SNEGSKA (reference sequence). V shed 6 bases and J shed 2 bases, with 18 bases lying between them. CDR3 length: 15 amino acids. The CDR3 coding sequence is TGCAGTGCCCGAGGAGGGGCAGGCCCCACAGATACGCAGTATTTT. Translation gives CSARGGAGPTDTQYF.

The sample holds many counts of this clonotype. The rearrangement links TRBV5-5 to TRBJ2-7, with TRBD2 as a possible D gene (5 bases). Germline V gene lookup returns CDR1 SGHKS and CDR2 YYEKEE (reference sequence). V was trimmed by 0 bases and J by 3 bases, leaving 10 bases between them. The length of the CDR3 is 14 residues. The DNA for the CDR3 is TGTGCCAGCAGCTTGGCGGGAAACGACTACGAGCAGTACTTC. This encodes CASSLAGNDYEQYF.